This T cell receptor beta chain was obtained from a study of naive and memory T cell subsets. As for this clonotype: Its antigen is not identified.

Both TRBC1 and TRBC2 were covered by a beta constant-region primer of two equimolar oligonucleotides. Four rounds of PCR amplified the ligated cDNA using nested alpha and beta constant-region primers plus SP2. In TCRdb, the UMI-ligation and nested PCR reads were re-called with MiXCR into one record per CDR3 protein. The sample shows over 110,000 distinct CDR3 sequences, about a fifth of them seen only once. The CDR3 has 16 residues. Trimming took 5 bases from V and 2 from J, leaving 16 bases between them. The germline V gene encodes CDR1 SEHNR and CDR2 FQNEAQ (reference sequence). General observations from the study: Naive and memory repertoire findings lacked a ground truth for validation. Especially in CD8 cells, naive repertoires contained a few larger clonotypes, possibly CD45RA-re-expressing memory cells.

What was sequenced was naive CD8+ T cells from blood. The receptor's source is a human donor in good health. J is TRBJ2-1 and V is TRBV7-9; D is possibly TRBD2 (7 bases). The CDR3 spells CASSHGGRGTYNEQFF. Here the CDR3 DNA reads TGTGCCAGCAGCCATGGGGGGCGGGGGACCTACAATGAGCAGTTCTTC. Variable domain in full (rest from reference TRBV7-9 and TRBJ2-1): DTGVSQNPRHKITKRGQNVTFRCDPISEHNRLYWYRQTLGQGPEFLTYFQNEAQLEKSRLLSDRFSAERPKGSFSTLEIQRTEQGDSAMYLCASSHGGRGTYNEQFFGPGTRLTVL.